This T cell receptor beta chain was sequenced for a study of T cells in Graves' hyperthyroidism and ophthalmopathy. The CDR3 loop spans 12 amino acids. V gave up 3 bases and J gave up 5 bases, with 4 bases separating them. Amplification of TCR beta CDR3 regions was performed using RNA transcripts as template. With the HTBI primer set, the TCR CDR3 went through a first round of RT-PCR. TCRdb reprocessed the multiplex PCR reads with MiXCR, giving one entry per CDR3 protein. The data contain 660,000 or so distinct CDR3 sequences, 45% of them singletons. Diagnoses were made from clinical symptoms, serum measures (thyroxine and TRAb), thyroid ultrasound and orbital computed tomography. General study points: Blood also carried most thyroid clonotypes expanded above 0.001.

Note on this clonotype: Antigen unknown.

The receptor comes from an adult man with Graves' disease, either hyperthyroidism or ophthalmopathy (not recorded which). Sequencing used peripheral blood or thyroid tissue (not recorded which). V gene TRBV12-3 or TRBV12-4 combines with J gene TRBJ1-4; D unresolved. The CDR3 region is CASSFLNEKLFF. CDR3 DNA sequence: TGTGCCAGCAGTTTCCTCAATGAAAAACTGTTTTTT.